The present T cell receptor (beta chain) was sequenced within a study of blood T cells in healthy people across ages. A second PCR, run for about 7 to 11 cycles, used a sample-barcoded 5' primer plus a J-beta primer mix. TCRdb re-analysed the 5' RACE reads in MiXCR, keeping a single row per CDR3 protein. The profile shows 590,000 or so distinct CDR3 sequences, under 30% of them singletons. The CDR3 extends over 15 amino acids. The V gene end was trimmed by 1 base and the J gene end by 8 bases; junction bases not matched to a gene: 6. Germline loops: CDR1 SGHVS, CDR2 FNYEAQ. In this sample, this clonotype turned up many times.

The rearrangement links TRBV7-6 to TRBJ2-1; 9 nucleotides match TRBD2. The sequence was collected from a woman older than 75 in good health. The specimen sequenced was blood. CDR3: CASSLVGGGAYEQFF. Here the CDR3 DNA reads TGTGCCAGCAGCTTAGTGGGCGGGGGGGCCTATGAGCAGTTCTTC.